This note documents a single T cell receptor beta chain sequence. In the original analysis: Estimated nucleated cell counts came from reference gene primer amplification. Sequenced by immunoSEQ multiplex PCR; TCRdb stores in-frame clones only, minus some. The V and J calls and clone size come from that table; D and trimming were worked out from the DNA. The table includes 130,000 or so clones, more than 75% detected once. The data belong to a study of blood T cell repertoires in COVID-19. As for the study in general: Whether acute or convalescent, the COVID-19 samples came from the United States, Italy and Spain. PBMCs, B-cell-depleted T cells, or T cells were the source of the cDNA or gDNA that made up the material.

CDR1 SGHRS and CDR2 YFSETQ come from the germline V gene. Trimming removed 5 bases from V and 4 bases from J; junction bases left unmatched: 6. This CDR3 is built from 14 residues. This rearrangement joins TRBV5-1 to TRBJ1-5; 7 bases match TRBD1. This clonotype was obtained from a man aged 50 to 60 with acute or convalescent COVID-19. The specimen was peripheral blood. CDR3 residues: CASSTGQPNQPQHF. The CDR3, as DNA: TGCGCCAGCAGTACGGGACAGCCAAATCAGCCCCAGCATTTT.